A selection of T cell receptor beta chains follows, all from one sample in a study of spatial heterogeneity in lung cancer. TCRdb itself ran the 5' RACE reads through MiXCR, one entry per CDR3 protein. This table holds about 10,000 distinct CDR3 sequences, over 4.5% found once. The material was PBMCs, obtained at surgery. The receptors were gathered from a male donor with early-stage non-small cell lung cancer. Both conserved end residues are part of each CDR3. A D gene is named only where the DNA matches it firmly. Some rows have no size entry. The others give once, few or many, or a class for an expanded clone.

d_gene: .; v_gene: TRBV29-1; j_gene: TRBJ2-2; abundance: many; CDR3nt: TGCAGCGTCTCACGGATCTCGAACACCGGGGAGCTGTTTTTT; CDR3aa: CSVSRISNTGELFF
d_gene: .; v_gene: TRBV7-2; j_gene: TRBJ1-3; abundance: many; CDR3nt: TGTGCCAGCAGCTTAGGGTCGGGAAACACCATATATTTT; CDR3aa: CASSLGSGNTIYF
d_gene: TRBD2; v_gene: TRBV20-1; j_gene: TRBJ2-1; abundance: medium-sized; CDR3nt: TGCAGTGCTAGTCTGGCGGGGGGGCCAGATGAGCAGTTCTTC; CDR3aa: CSASLAGGPDEQFF
d_gene: .; v_gene: TRBV29-1; j_gene: TRBJ2-7; abundance: few; CDR3nt: TGCAGCGTTGCGGGTTGGGATTTCGACGAGCAGTACTTC; CDR3aa: CSVAGWDFDEQYF
d_gene: TRBD2; v_gene: TRBV7-2; j_gene: TRBJ2-3; abundance: .; CDR3nt: TGTGCCAGCAGCTTCGAACTAGCGGGAAGGTGGTCCGGAGATACGCAGTATTTT; CDR3aa: CASSFELAGRWSGDTQYF
d_gene: .; v_gene: TRBV29-1; j_gene: TRBJ1-3; abundance: medium-sized; CDR3nt: TGCAGCGTTGGTGGAAATGGAAACACCATATATTTT; CDR3aa: CSVGGNGNTIYF
d_gene: .; v_gene: TRBV29-1; j_gene: TRBJ2-2; abundance: few; CDR3nt: TGCAGCGTTGTGACGGGGGTGAACACCGGGGAGCTGTTTTTT; CDR3aa: CSVVTGVNTGELFF
d_gene: TRBD2; v_gene: TRBV27; j_gene: TRBJ2-5; abundance: few; CDR3nt: TGTGCCAGCAGTCCAGGGGCTAGCGGGAGAGTGGAGACCCAGTACTTC; CDR3aa: CASSPGASGRVETQYF
d_gene: .; v_gene: TRBV5-1; j_gene: TRBJ2-1; abundance: many; CDR3nt: TGCGCCAGCAGCGTGGACGCGATAAGCTCCTACAATGAGCAGTTCTTC; CDR3aa: CASSVDAISSYNEQFF
d_gene: .; v_gene: TRBV29-1; j_gene: TRBJ2-1; abundance: medium-sized; CDR3nt: TGCAGCGTTGAAGATCTGAGTCCCTACAATGAGCAGTTCTTC; CDR3aa: CSVEDLSPYNEQFF
d_gene: TRBD2; v_gene: TRBV20-1; j_gene: TRBJ2-3; abundance: medium-sized; CDR3nt: TGCAGTGCTAGTGTCGGTAGAGCGGGAGAGGGCACAGATACGCAGTATTTT; CDR3aa: CSASVGRAGEGTDTQYF
d_gene: .; v_gene: TRBV29-1; j_gene: TRBJ1-2; abundance: many; CDR3nt: TGCAGCGTTCACGACAGTACTAACTATGGCTACACCTTC; CDR3aa: CSVHDSTNYGYTF